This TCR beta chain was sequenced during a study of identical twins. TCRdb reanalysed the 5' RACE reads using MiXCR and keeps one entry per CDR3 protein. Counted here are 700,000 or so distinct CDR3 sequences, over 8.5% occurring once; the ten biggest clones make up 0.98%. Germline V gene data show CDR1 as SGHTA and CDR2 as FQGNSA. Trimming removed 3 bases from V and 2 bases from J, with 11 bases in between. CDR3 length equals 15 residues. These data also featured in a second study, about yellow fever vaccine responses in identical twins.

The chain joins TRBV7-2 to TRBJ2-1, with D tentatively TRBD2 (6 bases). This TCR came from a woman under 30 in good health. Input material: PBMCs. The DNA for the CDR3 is TGTGCCAGCAGCTTCGGGAGTTCACCCTACAATGAGCAGTTCTTC. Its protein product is CASSFGSSPYNEQFF.